The next 30 T cell receptor beta chains were all read from a single sample in a study of cytomegalovirus exposure and HLA in healthy donors. The PCR was carried out with 60 Vbeta primers and 13 Jbeta primers. Measured with immunoSEQ multiplex PCR; TCRdb has only the in-frame clones, and not every one. The table for this sample gives about 58,000 clones. The sample taken for sequencing was PBMCs. These receptor sequences come from a male donor in good health and CMV-seronegative.

The chain is built from TRBV7-9 and TRBJ1-2; D not certain. V lost 5 bases, J lost 2 bases, and 24 bases lay in between. The CDR3 consists of 18 residues. In germline, CDR1 is SEHNR, CDR2 FQNEAQ (reference sequence). CDR3 sequence: CASSGEFFGGEGNYGYTF. Here the CDR3 DNA reads TGTGCCAGCAGCGGAGAGTTTTTCGGCGGGGAAGGGAACTATGGCTACACCTTC.

The chain links TRBV29-1 to TRBJ2-1, with D maybe TRBD2 (5 bases). Germline V gene sequence: CDR1 SQVTM, CDR2 ANQGSEA. V lost 4 bases, J lost 0 bases, and 19 bases lay in between. The CDR3 is 17 amino acids. CDR3 nucleotide sequence: TGCAGCGTTGTGGGCTACGTGGGAGTCGGCTCCTACAATGAGCAGTTCTTC. Protein product: CSVVGYVGVGSYNEQFF.

The rearrangement uses TRBV15 and TRBJ1-1; no clear D. The CDR3 is made up of 13 amino acids. Germline V gene data show CDR1 as LNHNV and CDR2 as YYDKDF (reference sequence). Deletions cut 0 bases from V and 3 bases from J, with 5 bases between. DNA of the CDR3: TGTGCCACCAGCAGAGAGCAGGACACTGAAGCTTTCTTT. This gives the protein CATSREQDTEAFF.

Worth noting for this clone: Other DNA sequences in the same sample also yield this CDR3. The V and J genes are TRBV6-1 and TRBJ1-5; tentatively, D is TRBD1 (5 bases). Deletions cut 4 bases from V and 4 bases from J, with 20 bases between. CDR3 size: 17 residues. Germline V gene data show CDR1 as MNHNS and CDR2 as SASEGT. The CDR3 is CASSVGGGPTNNQPQHF. The CDR3 nucleotides are TGTGCCAGCAGTGTTGGGGGGGGACCAACCAATAATCAGCCCCAGCATTTT.

The chain employs TRBV29-1 and TRBJ2-5; 8 bases align to TRBD1. The trim removed 4 bases at V and 5 bases at J, leaving 6 bases unmatched. This CDR3 is built from 13 residues. Germline values: CDR1 SQVTM, CDR2 ANQGSEA. In DNA, the CDR3 is TGCAGCGTTGCGCAGGGGGCGCGTGAGACCCAGTACTTC. It specifies CSVAQGARETQYF.

The V and J genes are TRBV18 and TRBJ2-1; weak D call: TRBD2 (5 bases). V was pared by 6 bases and J by 9 bases, with 12 bases between. Germline CDR1 KGHSH, CDR2 LQKENI. The length of the CDR3 is 12 residues. As DNA, the CDR3 is TGTGCCAGCTCGCCCGGGGAGTTTGAGCAGTTCTTC. This encodes CASSPGEFEQFF.

V usage is TRBV5-8 and J usage is TRBJ2-6, with a possible D match to TRBD1 (7 bases). Trimming left V 0 bases short and J 2 bases short, with 12 bases between. Germline V gives CDR1 SGHTS, CDR2 YDEGEE. CDR3 size: 17 residues. The CDR3: CASSLGVRGAGANVLTF. The CDR3 coding sequence is TGTGCCAGCAGCTTGGGTGTCAGGGGGGCTGGGGCCAACGTCCTGACTTTC.

The rearrangement links TRBV28 to TRBJ2-2; 9 nucleotides align to TRBD1. The V gene's germline CDR1 is MDHEN and CDR2 SYDVKM. This CDR3 region has 16 residues. V dropped 5 bases and J dropped 6; count of bases not matched to a gene: 10. The CDR3: CASSIPRTGVAGELFF. DNA of the CDR3: TGTGCCAGCAGTATCCCTAGGACAGGGGTTGCCGGGGAGCTGTTTTTT. Together with reference TRBV28 and TRBJ2-2, the CDR3 gives the full variable domain: DVKVTQSSRYLVKRTGEKVFLECVQDMDHENMFWYRQDPGLGLRLIYFSYDVKMKEKGDIPEGYSVSREKKERFSLILESASTNQTSMYLCASSIPRTGVAGELFFGEGSRLTVL.

This chain links TRBV11-2 with TRBJ2-1; TRBD2 is a possible D gene (6 bases). V dropped 5 bases and J dropped 12 bases, with 14 bases sitting between them. This CDR3 spans 12 amino acids. CDR1 and CDR2 (germline): SGHAT, FQNNGV. CDR3 region: CASSHVVGGQFF. CDR3 nucleotides: TGTGCCAGCAGCCACGTAGTGGGGGGGCAGTTCTTC.

This rearrangement joins TRBV4-2 to TRBJ1-2, with D possibly matching TRBD1 (5 bases). The germline V gene encodes CDR1 LGHNA and CDR2 YNFKEQ. This CDR3 comprises 17 residues. V was trimmed by 0 bases and J by 4 bases, leaving 18 bases between them. The CDR3, as DNA: TGTGCCAGCAGCCAAGAAGTGGCAGGAGGAGGGACCTATGGCTACACCTTC. Translation: CASSQEVAGGGTYGYTF.

V and J are TRBV5-1 and TRBJ2-1; possible D gene TRBD2, 5 bases. This CDR3 is 16 amino acids long. Looked up from germline, CDR1 is SGHRS and CDR2 is YFSETQ. V was trimmed by 0 bases and J by 5 bases, leaving 15 bases between them. The CDR3 region has the DNA TGCGCCAGCAGCTTGGGATCCAGAGGGCCCGACAATGAGCAGTTCTTC. Residues: CASSLGSRGPDNEQFF.

On this clone: A junction boundary mismatches the germline segment, possibly from a read error. The rearrangement joins TRBV5-6 to TRBJ2-1, with 10 bases that match TRBD2. Germline V gene lookup returns CDR1 SGHDT and CDR2 YYEEEE. CDR3 size: 19 residues. The CDR3: CASSPLAGGKGSSDNEQFF. The DNA for the CDR3 is TGTGCCAGCAGCCCCTTAGCGGGGGGTAAAGGTAGCTCCGACAATGAGCAGTTCTTC.

V usage is TRBV7-2 and J usage is TRBJ1-6; weak D call: TRBD1 (6 bases). The germline V gene encodes CDR1 SGHTA and CDR2 FQGNSA. V dropped 7 bases and J dropped 9 bases, with 16 bases sitting between them. This CDR3 has 14 residues. The CDR3 nucleotides are TGTGCCAGCACCCCGGGACACGGGCCTTCACCCCTCCACTTT. Its translation: CASTPGHGPSPLHF.

The chain recombines TRBV11-2 with TRBJ1-2, with D hard to call. The V end lost 1 base, the J end lost 4 bases, and 10 bases lay between the germline ends. The CDR3 runs 14 residues. Per the germline V gene, CDR1 is SGHAT and CDR2 is FQNNGV. The CDR3 loop is CASSLVTASYGYTF. The DNA of the CDR3 is TGTGCCAGCAGCTTAGTTACAGCTTCCTATGGCTACACCTTC. Complete variable domain (other parts from reference TRBV11-2 and TRBJ1-2): EAGVAQSPRYKIIEKRQSVAFWCNPISGHATLYWYQQILGQGPKLLIQFQNNGVVDDSQLPKDRFSAERLKGVDSTLKIQPAKLEDSAVYLCASSLVTASYGYTFGSGTRLTVV.

The V gene is TRBV6-5, the J gene TRBJ2-3; possible D gene TRBD2, 5 bases. This CDR3 has 16 residues. Trimming removed 0 bases at V and 6 bases at J, with 16 bases between. The germline gives CDR1 MNHEY, CDR2 SVGAGI. CDR3 coding DNA: TGTGCCAGCAGTTACTCGTTTAGGCGGGTCGGGGATACGCAGTATTTT. Translation: CASSYSFRRVGDTQYF.

This chain uses TRBV6-4 with TRBJ2-5; 8 nucleotides agree with TRBD2. With 4 bases clipped from V and 4 bases from J, the junction kept 8 bases outside the gene matches. Germline values: CDR1 MRHNA, CDR2 SNTAGT. The CDR3 totals 15 residues. For the CDR3, the DNA is TGTGCCAGCAGTGTGGTAAGCGGGAGAGGAGAGACCCAGTACTTC. Its protein is CASSVVSGRGETQYF.

V is TRBV5-1 and J is TRBJ1-2; possible D gene TRBD1, 6 bases. V was pared by 0 bases and J by 3 bases, with 9 bases between. This CDR3 has 14 amino acids. Germline V gene sequence: CDR1 SGHRS, CDR2 YFSETQ. CDR3 DNA: TGCGCCAGCAGCTTGGGTCCAGGGGACTATGGCTACACCTTC. Translation: CASSLGPGDYGYTF.

The genes are TRBV19 and TRBJ1-2, with TRBD1 identical over 7 bases. The V segment lost 7 bases and the J segment 4 bases; nucleotides outside the gene matches: 12. The CDR3 extends over 15 amino acids. Germline V gives CDR1 LNHDA, CDR2 SQIVND (reference sequence). CDR3 loop: CASNFPSTGTYGYTF. Here the CDR3 DNA reads TGTGCCAGTAACTTCCCCTCGACAGGGACCTATGGCTACACCTTC.

The V and J genes are TRBV4-2 and TRBJ1-1, with D uncertain. Looked up from germline, CDR1 is LGHNA and CDR2 is YNFKEQ. The V and J ends lost 0 bases and 1 base respectively, with 9 bases between them. CDR3 length: 15 residues. CDR3 protein: CASSQELRGNTEAFF. The DNA for the CDR3 is TGTGCCAGCAGCCAAGAACTGCGCGGGAACACTGAAGCTTTCTTT.

V is TRBV19 and J is TRBJ2-1; the D gene is possibly TRBD2 (5 bases). Germline lookup yields CDR1 LNHDA and CDR2 SQIVND (reference sequence). The CDR3 consists of 17 residues. V was pared by 1 base and J by 5 bases, with 18 bases between. In nucleotides, the CDR3 is TGTGCCAGTAGTATAGGGGCTCGGAGGTGGACGGACAATGAGCAGTTCTTC. Translated, it gives CASSIGARRWTDNEQFF.

The rearrangement links TRBV27 to TRBJ2-5; 9 nucleotides agree with TRBD2. V lost 5 bases, J lost 1 base, and 8 bases stayed unmatched. The CDR3 is 16 amino acids. Looked up from germline, CDR1 is MNHEY and CDR2 is SMNVEV (reference sequence). CDR3 sequence: CASSHTSGPTQETQYF. CDR3 DNA: TGTGCCAGCAGTCATACTAGCGGGCCTACCCAAGAGACCCAGTACTTC.

The chain is built from TRBV7-8 and TRBJ1-3; 8 nucleotides line up with TRBD1. This CDR3 spans 16 amino acids. CDR1 and CDR2 from the germline V gene are SGHVS and FQNEAQ. J gave up 4 bases and V 2 bases, and 7 bases lay outside the gene matches. CDR3 sequence reads: CASSLYQGAGGNTIYF. The CDR3 DNA sequence: TGTGCCAGCAGCTTATACCAGGGGGCCGGGGGAAACACCATATATTTT. Together with reference TRBV7-8 and TRBJ1-3, the CDR3 gives the full variable domain: GAGVSQSPRYKVAKRGQDVALRCDPISGHVSLFWYQQALGQGPEFLTYFQNEAQLDKSGLPSDRFFAERPEGSVSTLKIQRTQQEDSAVYLCASSLYQGAGGNTIYFGEGSWLTVV.

V and J are TRBV29-1 and TRBJ2-1; D is unclear. Germline-derived CDR1 and CDR2 are SQVTM and ANQGSEA. The length of the CDR3 is 11 residues. Trimming took off 7 bases at V and 7 bases at J, with 11 bases between the two ends. CDR3 sequence (DNA): TGCAGCGGCGGCTCCCCAAATGAGCAGTTCTTC. Translated, it gives CSGGSPNEQFF.

This rearrangement joins TRBV2 to TRBJ1-4; tentative D call: TRBD1 (5 bases). Trimming removed 6 bases from V and 8 bases from J, with 22 bases in between. The CDR3 has 16 amino acids. The germline V gene has CDR1 SNHLY and CDR2 FYNNEI. The CDR3 coding sequence is TGTGCCAGCAGCGCGCAGGGTTGGCCTGGGGGGGAAAAACTGTTTTTT. Its translation: CASSAQGWPGGEKLFF.

The chain employs TRBV5-4 and TRBJ1-4; no definite D call. CDR1 is SGHNT and CDR2 is YYREEE in the germline V gene (reference sequence). This CDR3 has 14 amino acids. The V and J ends lost 5 bases and 8 bases respectively, with 16 bases between them. The CDR3 nucleotides read TGTGCCAGCAGTCCCGGGTCCTCGAGGGAAAAACTGTTTTTT. Residues: CASSPGSSREKLFF.

This chain connects TRBV6-5 to TRBJ1-3, with D unclear. Germline CDR1 MNHEY, CDR2 SVGAGI. V was shortened by 0 bases and J by 0 bases, with 9 bases between the two germline ends. CDR3 length: 16 residues. The CDR3 nucleotides are TGTGCCAGCAGTTACTCGAAACCGAGCTCTGGAAACACCATATATTTT. Residues: CASSYSKPSSGNTIYF.

About this clone: At one boundary the junction diverges from the germline segment, which might be a read error. The rearrangement uses TRBV19 and TRBJ2-1; possible D gene TRBD2, 7 bases. The CDR3 has 13 residues. In germline, CDR1 is LNHDA, CDR2 SQIVND (reference sequence). The DNA of the CDR3 is TGTGCCAGTACGGGGGGCTCCGACAATGAGCAGTTCTTC. It translates to CASTGGSDNEQFF.

This chain links TRBV27 with TRBJ1-6; a weak D match, TRBD1 (5 bases). Trimming removed 4 bases at V and 10 bases at J, with 17 bases between. Germline CDR1 is MNHEY and CDR2 is SMNVEV (reference sequence). CDR3 length: 15 amino acids. The CDR3 nucleotides are TGTGCCAGCAGTTCCTCCGGGGGTGGGGGATCACCCCTCCACTTT. This gives the protein CASSSSGGGGSPLHF.

The chain couples TRBV4-3 to TRBJ1-2, with a weak D call TRBD1 (5 bases). V lost 6 bases and J lost 3, with 26 bases in between. This CDR3 region has 18 residues. The germline gives CDR1 LGHNA, CDR2 YSLEER. CDR3 residues: CASSQYEASGGLDYGYTF. CDR3 nucleotide sequence: TGCGCCAGCAGTCAGTACGAGGCCTCGGGGGGGTTGGACTATGGCTACACCTTC.

This clone is identified as medium-sized from frequency. The chain links TRBV5-4 to TRBJ2-3; TRBD2 matches at 15 bases. The germline V gene has CDR1 SGHNT and CDR2 YYREEE (reference sequence). The trim removed 3 bases at V and 5 bases at J, leaving 1 base unmatched. The CDR3 contains 15 residues. The DNA for the CDR3 is TGTGCCAGCAGCTGGGGACTAGCGGGGGGAGATACGCAGTATTTT. Translating gives CASSWGLAGGDTQYF.